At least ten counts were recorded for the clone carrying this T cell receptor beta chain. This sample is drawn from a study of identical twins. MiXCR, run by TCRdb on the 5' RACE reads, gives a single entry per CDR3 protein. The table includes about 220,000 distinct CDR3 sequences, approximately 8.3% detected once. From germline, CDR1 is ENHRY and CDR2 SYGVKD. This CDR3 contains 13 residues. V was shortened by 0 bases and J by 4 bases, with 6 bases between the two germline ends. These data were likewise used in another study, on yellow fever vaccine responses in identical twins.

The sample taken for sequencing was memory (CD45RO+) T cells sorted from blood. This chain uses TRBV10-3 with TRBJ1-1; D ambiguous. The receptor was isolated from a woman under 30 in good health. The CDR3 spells CAISESKGTEAFF. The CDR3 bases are TGTGCCATCAGTGAGTCGAAGGGCACTGAAGCTTTCTTT.